The 30 T cell receptor beta chains listed next were all sequenced from one sample in a study of read filtering for tumor transcriptome and immune sequencing. From around 440 ng of RNA, a library with molecular barcoded alpha/delta and beta/gamma adaptors was made. MiXCR was run by TCRdb on the reads, yielding one entry per CDR3 protein. The sample carries tens of thousands of distinct CDR3 sequences, about 13% recorded once. The sample taken for sequencing was a population of CD138-negative cells sorted from bone marrow. These receptors came from a donor older than 35 with multiple myeloma.

The chain uses TRBV3-1 and TRBJ2-6; tentatively, D is TRBD1 or TRBD2 (5 bases each). V was pared by 3 bases and J by 1 base, with 10 bases between. Germline V gene sequence: CDR1 LGHDT, CDR2 YNNKEL (reference sequence). This CDR3 comprises 16 residues. The CDR3 here is CASSQGVPSGANVLTF. The DNA for the CDR3 is TGTGCCAGCAGCCAGGGGGTCCCGTCTGGGGCCAACGTCCTGACTTTC.

As DNA, the CDR3 is TGCGCCAGCAGATGGGACAGGGGCCGCGAGCAGTACTTC. It yields the protein CASRWDRGREQYF. V usage is TRBV5-1 and J usage is TRBJ2-7; 10 bases match TRBD1. In germline, CDR1 is SGHRS, CDR2 YFSETQ. The CDR3 loop spans 13 amino acids. After removal of 5 bases from V and 6 bases from J, the junction contained 5 bases not matched to a gene.

In its sample, this clonotype was seen many times. J is TRBJ2-7 and V is TRBV10-3, with TRBD1 matching 8 bases. Germline V lookup: CDR1 ENHRY, CDR2 SYGVKD. The CDR3 is made up of 13 amino acids. V was pared by 4 bases and J by 2 bases, with 1 base of the junction left unmatched. This CDR3 reads CAISVDRAYEQYF. The CDR3 DNA sequence: TGTGCCATCAGTGTGGACAGGGCCTACGAGCAGTACTTC.

Turning to this clonotype: This may arise from a read error, as a much more abundant clone is one base away. Given the absence of the conserved phenylalanine or tryptophan at the CDR3 end, a read error is likely. V gene TRBV11-3 combines with J gene TRBJ1-3; D is possibly TRBD1 (5 bases). This CDR3 is built from 13 residues. Per the germline V gene, CDR1 is SGHNT and CDR2 is YENEEA. Trimming took off 5 bases at V and 8 bases at J, with 13 bases between the two ends. DNA of the CDR3: TGTGCCAGCAGCCCCCAAGGGGTAGACACCATATATCTT. Residues: CASSPQGVDTIYL.

This clonotype was detected a few times. Likely a read error: the CDR3 ends without its conserved phenylalanine or tryptophan. The CDR3 region has the DNA TGTGCCAGCAGTCCATCGGGACTAGCGGGAGGGGCAGATGCGCAGTATCTT. Amino acid sequence: CASSPSGLAGGADAQYL. This sequence joins TRBV27 and TRBJ2-3; 16 positions match TRBD2. This CDR3 has 17 residues. Germline assignment: CDR1 MNHEY and CDR2 SMNVEV (reference sequence).

This clonotype was seen repeatedly, ten times or more. V is TRBV2 and J is TRBJ2-7; D not certain. V was cut by 2 bases and J by 4 bases, with 6 bases left in between. The CDR3 is 12 amino acids. The germline gives CDR1 SNHLY, CDR2 FYNNEI. As DNA, the CDR3 is TGTGCCAGCAGTGAACAGGCATACGAGCAGTACTTC. Translated, it gives CASSEQAYEQYF.

This clonotype has at least ten counts. This sequence joins TRBV20-1 and TRBJ2-7; D remains unclear. The CDR3 is 14 amino acids. With 2 bases removed from V and 4 bases from J, the gap between germline ends came to 15 bases. The V gene's germline CDR1 is DFQATT and CDR2 SNEGSKA (reference sequence). This chain's CDR3 is CSARKEPASYEQYF. The DNA for the CDR3 is TGCAGTGCTAGAAAAGAACCGGCGTCGTACGAGCAGTACTTC.

This clonotype was detected many times. The chain combines TRBV7-9 with TRBJ2-1; a possible D gene is TRBD2 (6 bases). V was clipped by 4 bases and J by 10 bases, with 20 bases between them. The CDR3 loop spans 15 amino acids. CDR1 and CDR2 (germline): SEHNR, FQNEAQ (reference sequence). CDR3 nucleotide sequence: TGTGCCAGCAGCTCGGACCGGGACTCCTCGCGCGAGCAGTTCTTC. Its protein product is CASSSDRDSSREQFF.

This clonotype was found many times. This chain uses TRBV7-2 with TRBJ2-2; D is perhaps TRBD2 (5 bases). V lost 0 bases, J lost 5 bases, and 13 bases lay in between. CDR3 length: 16 amino acids. CDR1 and CDR2 (germline): SGHTA, FQGNSA. The CDR3 coding sequence is TGTGCCAGCAGCTTAGCCGGGAACCGGAGGACCGGGGAGCTGTTTTTT. Protein: CASSLAGNRRTGELFF.

The table lists this clonotype with many counts. The V and J genes are TRBV14 and TRBJ1-1; 7 positions agree with TRBD1. The germline V gene has CDR1 SGHDN and CDR2 FVKESK. The J segment lost 0 bases and the V segment lost 4 bases, leaving 5 bases of the junction unmatched. The CDR3 is 15 amino acids. The CDR3 sequence is CASSPLDRVNTEAFF. In DNA form, the CDR3 reads TGTGCCAGCAGCCCCCTCGACAGGGTGAACACTGAAGCTTTCTTT.

This clonotype occurred many times. The chain has TRBV15 and TRBJ1-5; no clear D gene. This CDR3 spans 14 amino acids. The V end lost 4 bases, the J end lost 4 bases, and 11 bases lay between the germline ends. Germline V gene sequence: CDR1 LNHNV, CDR2 YYDKDF (reference sequence). The CDR3 sequence: CATSKESLNQPQHF. CDR3 in DNA: TGTGCCACCAGCAAAGAATCCCTAAATCAGCCCCAGCATTTT.

This sequence joins TRBV11-2 and TRBJ2-2; 8 bases align to TRBD2. The CDR3 length is 14 residues. Trimming at V came to 5 bases and at J to 4 bases, leaving 3 bases not matched to a gene. Germline-derived CDR1 and CDR2 are SGHAT and FQNNGV. This CDR3 reads CASSGTRATGELFF. The CDR3 DNA is TGTGCCAGCAGCGGGACTAGAGCCACCGGGGAGCTGTTTTTT. Combining the CDR3 with reference TRBV11-2 and TRBJ2-2 gives the whole variable domain EAGVAQSPRYKIIEKRQSVAFWCNPISGHATLYWYQQILGQGPKLLIQFQNNGVVDDSQLPKDRFSAERLKGVDSTLKIQPAKLEDSAVYLCASSGTRATGELFFGEGSRLTVL.

This clonotype was picked up a small number of times. The rearrangement joins TRBV18 to TRBJ1-5, with 8 bases identical to TRBD1. V was pared by 4 bases and J by 1 base, with 3 bases of the junction left unmatched. From germline, CDR1 is KGHSH and CDR2 LQKENI. The CDR3 totals 15 residues. CDR3 region: CASSLGQGSNQPQHF. The CDR3 bases are TGTGCCAGCTCACTTGGACAGGGAAGCAATCAGCCCCAGCATTTT.

Many counts were recorded for this clonotype. The chain couples TRBV27 to TRBJ2-7; D possibly uses TRBD1 or TRBD2 (6 bases each). V dropped 5 bases and J dropped 6 bases, with 11 bases sitting between them. CDR3 size: 12 residues. Germline CDR1 and CDR2: MNHEY and SMNVEV (reference sequence). As DNA, the CDR3 is TGTGCCAGCAGTGGGGGGACATTCGAGCAGTACTTC. Translating gives CASSGGTFEQYF.

At least ten counts were recorded for this clonotype. The chain recombines TRBV7-2 with TRBJ2-1, with D perhaps TRBD2 (5 bases). Looked up from germline, CDR1 is SGHTA and CDR2 is FQGNSA. The CDR3 runs 12 residues. V was pared by 2 bases and J by 8 bases, with 7 bases between. DNA for the CDR3: TGTGCCAGCAGCTTACGGCGGGATGAGCAGTTCTTC. Amino acid sequence: CASSLRRDEQFF.

This clonotype has at least ten counts. The chain employs TRBV5-4 and TRBJ2-1; D not certain. The length of the CDR3 is 15 residues. CDR1 SGHNT and CDR2 YYREEE come from the germline V gene (reference sequence). V lost 0 bases to trimming and J lost 7 bases, with 14 bases between them. The CDR3 DNA reads TGTGCCAGCAGCTTGGGGTTAGTCTCCCTTAATGAGCAGTTCTTC. Amino acids: CASSLGLVSLNEQFF.

A remark on this clonotype: Since a much larger clone is just one base distant, this may be a read error. The rearrangement links TRBV20-1 to TRBJ2-1; D gene uncertain. The CDR3 totals 15 residues. Per the germline V gene, CDR1 is DFQATT and CDR2 is SNEGSKA (reference sequence). CDR3 nucleotide sequence: TGCAGTGCTAGAGGATTGCACAGCCCAAACAATGGGCAGTTCTTC. It yields the protein CSARGLHSPNNGQFF.

This clonotype has ten or more counts. The chain joins TRBV7-9 to TRBJ2-2, with 9 bases fitting TRBD2. The V segment lost 5 bases and the J segment 3 bases; nucleotides outside the gene matches: 10. This CDR3 comprises 17 residues. Germline CDR1 reads SEHNR; CDR2 reads FQNEAQ (reference sequence). DNA for the CDR3: TGTGCCAGCAGCAGCCCCGCGGGGGGGCAGGACACCGGGGAGCTGTTTTTT. Translation gives CASSSPAGGQDTGELFF.

This clonotype was counted many times. The chain couples TRBV20-1 to TRBJ1-2; no clear D gene. The germline V gene encodes CDR1 DFQATT and CDR2 SNEGSKA (reference sequence). The CDR3 extends over 15 amino acids. V was cut by 1 base and J by 2 bases, with 14 bases left in between. CDR3 in amino acids: CSARGSRDWNYGYTF. CDR3 in DNA: TGCAGTGCTAGAGGAAGCCGCGACTGGAACTATGGCTACACCTTC.

There are many counts of this clonotype. The rearrangement joins TRBV24-1 to TRBJ2-3, with 14 bases lining up with TRBD2. Germline values: CDR1 KGHDR, CDR2 SFDVKD. The CDR3 contains 17 residues. V gave up 4 bases and J gave up 3 bases; unmatched junction bases: 5. The CDR3 spells CATSDLGLAGETDTQYF. The CDR3 DNA reads TGTGCCACCAGTGACCTGGGACTAGCGGGAGAAACAGATACGCAGTATTTT.

The CDR3 DNA is TGCAGTGCTAGAGACCAGGGTGCCGAGGTTTCACCCCTCCACTTT. Its protein is CSARDQGAEVSPLHF. The chain links TRBV20-1 to TRBJ1-6; D perhaps matches TRBD1 (5 bases). Germline CDR1 is DFQATT and CDR2 is SNEGSKA (reference sequence). V dropped 0 bases and J dropped 9 bases, with 15 bases sitting between them. The CDR3 contains 15 residues.

Ten or more counts support this clonotype. The V call is TRBV5-1, the J call TRBJ2-5; weak D call: TRBD1 (6 bases). Looked up from germline, CDR1 is SGHRS and CDR2 is YFSETQ. Trimming stripped 1 base from V and 5 bases from J, with 15 bases between. CDR3 length equals 15 residues. The CDR3: CASSLLAGADETQYF. The CDR3 DNA follows: TGCGCCAGCAGCTTGTTGGCAGGGGCGGACGAGACCCAGTACTTC.

About this clonotype itself: Given a much more abundant clone one base away, this may be a read error. This chain joins TRBV20-1 and TRBJ2-7; 14 nucleotides agree with TRBD2. The J segment lost 6 bases and the V segment lost 0 bases, leaving 16 bases of the junction unmatched. Germline V gene sequence: CDR1 DFQATT, CDR2 SNEGSKA (reference sequence). The CDR3 spans 19 residues. CDR3 protein: CSAREPMTSGRAIAGEQYF. The CDR3 DNA follows: TGCAGTGCTAGAGAGCCGATGACTAGCGGGAGGGCCATTGCCGGCGAGCAGTACTTC.

This clonotype was detected many times. The germline gene is not matched at one end of the junction; a read error may be the cause. The rearrangement joins TRBV6-6 to TRBJ1-1; D is possibly TRBD1 (6 bases). CDR1 and CDR2 from the germline V gene are MNHNY and SVGAGI (reference sequence). The CDR3 is 11 amino acids. CDR3 sequence reads: CASRDRPEAFF. CDR3 nucleotides: TGTGCCAGCAGAGACAGGCCTGAGGCTTTCTTT.

This clonotype was counted only a few times. J is TRBJ2-2 and V is TRBV19; a possible D gene is TRBD2 (6 bases). This CDR3 spans 14 amino acids. In germline, CDR1 is LNHDA, CDR2 SQIVND (reference sequence). V lost 10 bases, J lost 3 bases, and 15 bases lay in between. The CDR3 DNA reads TGTGCCATTCGCGGGACTCCCGACACCGGGGAGCTGTTTTTT. Translation: CAIRGTPDTGELFF.

This clonotype has ten or more counts. The chain is built from TRBV20-1 and TRBJ2-7, with TRBD2 matching 9 bases. The germline CDR1 and CDR2 sequences are DFQATT and SNEGSKA (reference sequence). The CDR3 is made up of 17 amino acids. The V gene end was trimmed by 0 bases and the J gene end by 3 bases; junction bases not matched to a gene: 12. For the CDR3, the DNA is TGCAGTGCTAGAGAAGCGGGAGGCCACGTTATGTTCTACGAGCAGTACTTC. The encoded protein is CSAREAGGHVMFYEQYF.

This clonotype was observed many times. This chain uses TRBV14 with TRBJ2-1, with no clear D. The germline gives CDR1 SGHDN, CDR2 FVKESK. There are 15 residues in the CDR3. The V end lost 1 base, the J end lost 5 bases, and 12 bases lay between the germline ends. The CDR3 here is CASSQVPWANNEQFF. The DNA for the CDR3 is TGTGCCAGCAGCCAAGTACCTTGGGCCAACAATGAGCAGTTCTTC.

This clonotype has ten or more counts. The chain combines TRBV7-3 with TRBJ2-2; D is perhaps TRBD2 (6 bases). V lost 0 bases to trimming and J lost 6 bases, with 14 bases between them. This CDR3 is built from 16 residues. From germline, CDR1 is SGHTA and CDR2 FQGTGA. CDR3 amino acids: CASSLTRGAGPGELFF. Written as DNA, the CDR3 is TGTGCCAGCAGCTTAACTCGCGGGGCGGGGCCCGGGGAGCTGTTTTTT.

Ten or more counts support this clonotype. The chain is built from TRBV6-5 and TRBJ1-5; D is undetermined. Trimming cost V 4 bases and J 0 bases, with 10 bases left between them. The CDR3 is 15 residues long. CDR1 is MNHEY and CDR2 is SVGAGI in the germline V gene. CDR3 amino acids: CASSLGLYSNQPQHF. The CDR3 DNA sequence: TGTGCCAGCAGTTTGGGCCTGTATAGCAATCAGCCCCAGCATTTT.

At least ten counts were recorded for this clonotype. The chain employs TRBV7-6 and TRBJ2-6, with D possibly being TRBD1 (5 bases). The CDR3 is made up of 17 amino acids. Germline CDR1 reads SGHVS; CDR2 reads FNYEAQ. The ends were cut back, 6 bases at V and 0 bases at J, with 15 bases in the middle. CDR3 sequence: CASSQGGVSSGANVLTF. The CDR3 DNA reads as TGTGCCAGCAGTCAGGGTGGGGTCTCCTCTGGGGCCAACGTCCTGACTTTC.